This T cell receptor beta chain was sequenced during a study of T cell changes during pregnancy in multiple sclerosis. The method was immunoSEQ multiplex PCR; TCRdb's version includes in-frame clones alone and lacks a portion of them. The data contain tens of thousands of clones, approximately 90% of them singletons. This clone was picked up one time. The length of the CDR3 is 15 residues. Germline assignment: CDR1 SGHTA and CDR2 FQGNSA. V was pared by 1 base and J by 2 bases, with 3 bases of the junction left unmatched. The chain combines TRBV7-2 with TRBJ1-2, with TRBD1 matching 8 bases. The sequencing here drew on peripheral blood, taken in the first trimester of pregnancy. This sequence originates from a female donor in good health, enrolled as a control in a pregnancy study. The CDR3 sequence: CASSLGDRRNYGYTF. In DNA form, the CDR3 reads TGTGCCAGCAGCTTAGGGGACAGGAGAAACTATGGCTACACCTTC. Together with reference TRBV7-2 and TRBJ1-2, the CDR3 gives the full variable domain: GAGVSQSPSNKVTEKGKDVELRCDPISGHTALYWYRQSLGQGLEFLIYFQGNSAPDKSGLPSDRFSAERTGGSVSTLTIQRTQQEDSAVYLCASSLGDRRNYGYTFGSGTRLTVV.